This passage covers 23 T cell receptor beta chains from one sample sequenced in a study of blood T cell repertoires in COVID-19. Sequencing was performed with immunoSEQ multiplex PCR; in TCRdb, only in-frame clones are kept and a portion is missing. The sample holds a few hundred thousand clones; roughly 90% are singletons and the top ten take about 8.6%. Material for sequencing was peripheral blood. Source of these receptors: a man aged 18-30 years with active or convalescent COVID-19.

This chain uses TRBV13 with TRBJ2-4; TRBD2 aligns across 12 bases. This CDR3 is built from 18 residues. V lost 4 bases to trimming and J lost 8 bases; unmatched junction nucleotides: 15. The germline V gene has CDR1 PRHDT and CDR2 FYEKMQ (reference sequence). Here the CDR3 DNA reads TGTGCCAGCAGCTCCAACCTACCAACTAGCGGGGGGCAAGACATTCAGTACTTC. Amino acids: CASSSNLPTSGGQDIQYF. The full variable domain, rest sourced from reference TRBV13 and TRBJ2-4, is AAGVIQSPRHLIKEKRETATLKCYPIPRHDTVYWYQQGPGQDPQFLISFYEKMQSDKGSIPDRFSAQQFSDYHSELNMSSLELGDSALYFCASSSNLPTSGGQDIQYFGAGTRLSVL.

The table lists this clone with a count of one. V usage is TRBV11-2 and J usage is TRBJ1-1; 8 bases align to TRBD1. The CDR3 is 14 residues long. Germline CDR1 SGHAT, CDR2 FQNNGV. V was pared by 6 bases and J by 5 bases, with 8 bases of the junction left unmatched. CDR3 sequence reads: CASSFDRGRTEAFF. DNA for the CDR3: TGTGCCAGCAGTTTTGACAGGGGACGGACTGAAGCTTTCTTT.

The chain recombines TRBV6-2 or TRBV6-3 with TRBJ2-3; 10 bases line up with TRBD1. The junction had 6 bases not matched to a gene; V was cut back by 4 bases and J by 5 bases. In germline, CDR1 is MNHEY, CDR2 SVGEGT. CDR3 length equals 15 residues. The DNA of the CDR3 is TGTGCCAGCAGTTCCCGACAGGGGGCGGGAGATACGCAGTATTTT. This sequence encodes CASSSRQGAGDTQYF.

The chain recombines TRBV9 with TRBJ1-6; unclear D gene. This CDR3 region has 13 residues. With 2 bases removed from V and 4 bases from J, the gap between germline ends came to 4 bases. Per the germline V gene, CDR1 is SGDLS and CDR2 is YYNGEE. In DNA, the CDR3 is TGTGCCAGCAGCGTGCAGTATAATTCACCCCTCCACTTT. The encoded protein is CASSVQYNSPLHF.

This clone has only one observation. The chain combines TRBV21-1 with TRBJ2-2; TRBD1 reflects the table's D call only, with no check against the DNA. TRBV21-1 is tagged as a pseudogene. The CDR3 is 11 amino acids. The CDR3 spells CASSMGRELFF. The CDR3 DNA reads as TGTGCCAGCAGCATGGGCAGGGAGCTGTTTTTT.

The DNA of the CDR3 is TGTGCCAGTTCGGACAGCTCCTACAATGAGCAGTTCTTC. It codes for CASSDSSYNEQFF. This sequence joins TRBV5-6 and TRBJ2-1; weak D call: TRBD1 (6 bases). This CDR3 spans 13 amino acids. Germline lookup yields CDR1 SGHDT and CDR2 YYEEEE. V was shortened by 8 bases and J by 0 bases, with 9 bases between the two germline ends.

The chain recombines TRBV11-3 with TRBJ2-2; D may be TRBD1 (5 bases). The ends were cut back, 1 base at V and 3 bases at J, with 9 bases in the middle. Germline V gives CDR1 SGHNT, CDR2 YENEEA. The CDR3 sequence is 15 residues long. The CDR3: CASSLGGTHTGELFF. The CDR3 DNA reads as TGTGCCAGCAGCTTAGGGGGCACCCACACCGGGGAGCTGTTTTTT.

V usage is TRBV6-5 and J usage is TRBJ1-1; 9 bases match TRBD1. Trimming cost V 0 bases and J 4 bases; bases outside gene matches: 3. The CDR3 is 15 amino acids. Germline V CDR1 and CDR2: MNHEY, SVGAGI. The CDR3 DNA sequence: TGTGCCAGCAGTTACTCGACAGGGGGTGGCACTGAAGCTTTCTTT. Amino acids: CASSYSTGGGTEAFF.

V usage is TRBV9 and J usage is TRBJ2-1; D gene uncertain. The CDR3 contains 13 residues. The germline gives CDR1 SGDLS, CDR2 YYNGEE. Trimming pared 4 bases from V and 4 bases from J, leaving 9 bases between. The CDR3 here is CASSLLLYNEQFF. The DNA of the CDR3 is TGTGCCAGCAGCCTTCTCCTTTACAATGAGCAGTTCTTC.

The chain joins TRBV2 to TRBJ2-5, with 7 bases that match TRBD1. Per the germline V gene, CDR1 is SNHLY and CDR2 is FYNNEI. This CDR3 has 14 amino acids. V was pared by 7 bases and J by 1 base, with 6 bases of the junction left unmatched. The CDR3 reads CASKKDRSQETQYF. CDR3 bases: TGTGCCAGCAAGAAGGACAGGTCCCAAGAGACCCAGTACTTC.

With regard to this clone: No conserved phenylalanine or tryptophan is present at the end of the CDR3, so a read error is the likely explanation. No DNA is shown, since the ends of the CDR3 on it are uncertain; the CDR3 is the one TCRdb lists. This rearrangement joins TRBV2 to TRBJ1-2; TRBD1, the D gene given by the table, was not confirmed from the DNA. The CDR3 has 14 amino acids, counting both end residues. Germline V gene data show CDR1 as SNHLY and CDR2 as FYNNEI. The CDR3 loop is CASSEAKTGGGRFL.

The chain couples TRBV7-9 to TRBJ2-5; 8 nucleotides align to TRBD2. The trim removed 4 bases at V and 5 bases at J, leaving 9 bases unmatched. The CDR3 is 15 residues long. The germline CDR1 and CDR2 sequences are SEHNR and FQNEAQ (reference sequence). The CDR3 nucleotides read TGTGCCAGCAGCTGGAGAGCGGGGGAGGGGGAGACCCAGTACTTC. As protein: CASSWRAGEGETQYF.

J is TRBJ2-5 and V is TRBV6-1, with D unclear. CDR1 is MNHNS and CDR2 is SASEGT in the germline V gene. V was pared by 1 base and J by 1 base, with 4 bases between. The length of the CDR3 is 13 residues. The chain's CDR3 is CASSEELQETQYF. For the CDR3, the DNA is TGTGCCAGCAGTGAAGAGCTCCAAGAGACCCAGTACTTC.

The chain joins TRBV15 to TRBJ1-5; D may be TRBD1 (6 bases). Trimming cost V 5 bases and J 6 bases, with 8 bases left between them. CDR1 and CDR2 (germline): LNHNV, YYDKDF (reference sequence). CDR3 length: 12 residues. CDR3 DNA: TGTGCCACCAGCCAGGACAGTCAGCCCCAGCATTTT. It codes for CATSQDSQPQHF.

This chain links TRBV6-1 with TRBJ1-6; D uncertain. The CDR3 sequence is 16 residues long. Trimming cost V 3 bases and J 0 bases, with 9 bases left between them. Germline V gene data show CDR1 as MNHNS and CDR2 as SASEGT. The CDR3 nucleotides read TGTGCCAGCAGTGATACGACACTCTCCTATAATTCACCCCTCCACTTT. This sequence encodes CASSDTTLSYNSPLHF.

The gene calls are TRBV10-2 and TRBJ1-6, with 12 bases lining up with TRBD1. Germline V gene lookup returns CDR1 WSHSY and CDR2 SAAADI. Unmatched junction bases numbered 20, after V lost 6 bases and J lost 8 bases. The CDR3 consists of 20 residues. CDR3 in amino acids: CASRVHSLWGQGAGDSPLHF. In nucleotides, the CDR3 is TGCGCCAGCAGGGTGCATTCATTGTGGGGACAGGGGGCAGGAGATTCACCCCTCCACTTT.

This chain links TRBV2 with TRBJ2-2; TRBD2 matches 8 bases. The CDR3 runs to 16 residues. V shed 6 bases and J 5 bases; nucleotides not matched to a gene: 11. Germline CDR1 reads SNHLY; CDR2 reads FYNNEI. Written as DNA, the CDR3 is TGTGCCAGCAGCGTGAGCGGGGGTTTCTCTACCGGGGAGCTGTTTTTT. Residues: CASSVSGGFSTGELFF.

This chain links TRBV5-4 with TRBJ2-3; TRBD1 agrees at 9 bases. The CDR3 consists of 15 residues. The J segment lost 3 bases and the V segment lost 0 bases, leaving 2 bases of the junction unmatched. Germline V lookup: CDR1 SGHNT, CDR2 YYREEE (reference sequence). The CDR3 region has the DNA TGTGCCAGCAGCTTGGCGGACAGGGGAACAGATACGCAGTATTTT. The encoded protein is CASSLADRGTDTQYF.

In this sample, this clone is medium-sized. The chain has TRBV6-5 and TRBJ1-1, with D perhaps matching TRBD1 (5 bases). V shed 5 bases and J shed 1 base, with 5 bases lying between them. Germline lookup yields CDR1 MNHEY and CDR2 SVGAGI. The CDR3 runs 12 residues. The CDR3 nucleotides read TGTGCCAGCAGTACAGGGAACACTGAAGCTTTCTTT. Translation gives CASSTGNTEAFF.

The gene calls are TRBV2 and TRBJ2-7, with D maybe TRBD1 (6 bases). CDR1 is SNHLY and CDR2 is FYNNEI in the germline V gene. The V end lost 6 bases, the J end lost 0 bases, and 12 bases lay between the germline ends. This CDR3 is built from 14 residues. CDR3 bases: TGTGCCAGCAGACACAGGGAAAGCTCCTACGAGCAGTACTTC. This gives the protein CASRHRESSYEQYF.

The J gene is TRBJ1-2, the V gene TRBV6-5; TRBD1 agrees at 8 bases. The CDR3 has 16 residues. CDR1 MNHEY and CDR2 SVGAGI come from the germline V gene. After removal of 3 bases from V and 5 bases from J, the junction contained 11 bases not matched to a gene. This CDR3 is CASSYGQGKFRYGYTF. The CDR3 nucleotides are TGTGCCAGCAGTTATGGACAGGGTAAATTTCGGTATGGCTACACCTTC.

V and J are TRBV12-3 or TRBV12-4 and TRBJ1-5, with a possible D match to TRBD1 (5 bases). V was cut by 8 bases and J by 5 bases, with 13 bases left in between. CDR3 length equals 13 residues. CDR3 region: CASSVGGDQPQHF. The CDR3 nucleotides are TGTGCCAGCTCCGTGGGGGGAGATCAGCCCCAGCATTTT.

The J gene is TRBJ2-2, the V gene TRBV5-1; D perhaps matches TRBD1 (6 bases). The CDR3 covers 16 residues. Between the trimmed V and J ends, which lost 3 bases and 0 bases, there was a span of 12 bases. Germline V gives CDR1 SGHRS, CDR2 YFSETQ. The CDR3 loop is CASSWQGFSNTGELFF. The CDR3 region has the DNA TGCGCCAGCAGCTGGCAGGGGTTCTCGAACACCGGGGAGCTGTTTTTT.